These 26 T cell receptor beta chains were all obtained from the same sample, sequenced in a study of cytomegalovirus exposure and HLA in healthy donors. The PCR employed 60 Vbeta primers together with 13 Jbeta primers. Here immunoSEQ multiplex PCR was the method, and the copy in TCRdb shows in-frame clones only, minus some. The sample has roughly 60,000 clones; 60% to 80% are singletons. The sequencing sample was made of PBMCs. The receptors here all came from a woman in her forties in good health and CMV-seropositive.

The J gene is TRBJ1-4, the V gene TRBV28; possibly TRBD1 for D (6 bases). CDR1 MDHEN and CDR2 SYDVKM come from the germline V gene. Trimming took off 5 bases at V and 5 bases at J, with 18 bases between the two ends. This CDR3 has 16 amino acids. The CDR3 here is CASSPLNREGNEKLFF. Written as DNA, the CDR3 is TGTGCCAGCAGTCCTCTCAACAGGGAAGGAAATGAAAAACTGTTTTTT.

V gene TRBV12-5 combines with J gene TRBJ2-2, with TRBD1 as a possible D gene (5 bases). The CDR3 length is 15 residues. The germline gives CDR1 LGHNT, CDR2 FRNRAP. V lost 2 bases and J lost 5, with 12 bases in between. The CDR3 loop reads CASGLYRRRTGELFF. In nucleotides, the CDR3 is TGTGCTAGTGGTTTGTACAGGCGAAGAACCGGGGAGCTGTTTTTT.

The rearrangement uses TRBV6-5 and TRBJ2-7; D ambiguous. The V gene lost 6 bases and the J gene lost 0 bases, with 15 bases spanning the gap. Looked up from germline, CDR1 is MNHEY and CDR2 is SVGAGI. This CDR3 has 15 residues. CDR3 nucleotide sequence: TGTGCCAGCAGCTCAACCCTATCCCTCTCCTACGAGCAGTACTTC. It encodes CASSSTLSLSYEQYF.

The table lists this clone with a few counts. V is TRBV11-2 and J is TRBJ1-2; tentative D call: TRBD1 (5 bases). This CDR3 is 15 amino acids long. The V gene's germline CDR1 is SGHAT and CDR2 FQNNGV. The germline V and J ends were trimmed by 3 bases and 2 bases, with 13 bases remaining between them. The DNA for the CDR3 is TGTGCCAGCAGCTTTCTAGGCTCAGGGAACTATGGCTACACCTTC. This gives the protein CASSFLGSGNYGYTF.

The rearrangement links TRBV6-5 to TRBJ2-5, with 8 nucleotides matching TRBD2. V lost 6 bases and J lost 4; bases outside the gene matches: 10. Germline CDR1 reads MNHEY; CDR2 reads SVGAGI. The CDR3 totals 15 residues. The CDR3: CASSPMMTSVETQYF. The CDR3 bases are TGTGCCAGCAGCCCGATGATGACTAGCGTAGAGACCCAGTACTTC.

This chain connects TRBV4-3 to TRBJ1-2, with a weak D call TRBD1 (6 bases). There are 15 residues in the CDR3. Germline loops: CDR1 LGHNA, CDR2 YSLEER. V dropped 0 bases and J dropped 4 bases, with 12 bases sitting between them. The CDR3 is CASSQDTDRGYGYTF. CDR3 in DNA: TGCGCCAGCAGCCAAGATACGGACAGAGGCTATGGCTACACCTTC.

The DNA of the CDR3 is TGTGCCAGCAGTGAAGCGTTGGGGGGGTTCGCAGATACGCAGTATTTT. Protein sequence: CASSEALGGFADTQYF. The V call is TRBV6-1, the J call TRBJ2-3; 7 nucleotides match TRBD2. V gave up 0 bases and J gave up 4 bases; unmatched junction bases: 7. The CDR3 is made up of 16 amino acids. Per the germline V gene, CDR1 is MNHNS and CDR2 is SASEGT.

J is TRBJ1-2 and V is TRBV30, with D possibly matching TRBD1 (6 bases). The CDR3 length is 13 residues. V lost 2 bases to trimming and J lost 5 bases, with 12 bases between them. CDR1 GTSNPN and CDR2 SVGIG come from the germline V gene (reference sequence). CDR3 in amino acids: CAWSHRTAYGYTF. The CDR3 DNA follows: TGTGCCTGGAGTCACAGGACAGCTTATGGCTACACCTTC.

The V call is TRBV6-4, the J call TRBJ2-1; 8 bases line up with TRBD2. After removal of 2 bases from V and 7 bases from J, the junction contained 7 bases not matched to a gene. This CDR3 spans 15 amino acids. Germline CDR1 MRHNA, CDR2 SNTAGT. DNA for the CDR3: TGTGCCAGCAGTGACCAACCTAGCGGGCGTAATGAGCAGTTCTTC. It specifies CASSDQPSGRNEQFF.

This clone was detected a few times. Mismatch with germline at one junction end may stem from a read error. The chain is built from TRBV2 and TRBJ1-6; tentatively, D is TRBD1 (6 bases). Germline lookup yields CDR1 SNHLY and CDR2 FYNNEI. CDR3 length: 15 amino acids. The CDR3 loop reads CAGRIGQRRNSPLHF. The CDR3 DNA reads TGTGCCGGCAGGATAGGACAGAGGAGAAATTCACCCCTCCACTTT.

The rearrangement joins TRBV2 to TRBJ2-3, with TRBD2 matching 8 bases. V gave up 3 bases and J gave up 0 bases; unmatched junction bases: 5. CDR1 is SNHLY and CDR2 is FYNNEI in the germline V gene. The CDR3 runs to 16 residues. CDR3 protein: CASSEIAGLSTDTQYF. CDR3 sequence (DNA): TGTGCCAGCAGTGAGATAGCGGGGCTTAGCACAGATACGCAGTATTTT.

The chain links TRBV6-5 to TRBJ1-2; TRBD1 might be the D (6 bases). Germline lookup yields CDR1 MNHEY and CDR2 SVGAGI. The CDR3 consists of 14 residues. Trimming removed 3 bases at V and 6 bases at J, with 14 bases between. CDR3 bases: TGTGCCAGCAGTTATAGGACAGAGTTGGATGGCTACACCTTC. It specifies CASSYRTELDGYTF.

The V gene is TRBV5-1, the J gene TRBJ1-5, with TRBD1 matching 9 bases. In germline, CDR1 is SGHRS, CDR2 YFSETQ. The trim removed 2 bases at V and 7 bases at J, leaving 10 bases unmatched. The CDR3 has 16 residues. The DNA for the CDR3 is TGCGCCAGCAGCTTCCCCCGGGACAGGGTTGAGCAGCCCCAGCATTTT. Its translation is CASSFPRDRVEQPQHF.

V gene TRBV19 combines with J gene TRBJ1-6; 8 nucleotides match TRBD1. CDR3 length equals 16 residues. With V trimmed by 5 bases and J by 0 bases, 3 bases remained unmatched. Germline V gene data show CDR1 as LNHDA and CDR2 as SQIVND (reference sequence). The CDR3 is CASSQGADSYNSPLHF. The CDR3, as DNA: TGTGCCAGTAGTCAGGGGGCCGACTCCTATAATTCACCCCTCCACTTT.

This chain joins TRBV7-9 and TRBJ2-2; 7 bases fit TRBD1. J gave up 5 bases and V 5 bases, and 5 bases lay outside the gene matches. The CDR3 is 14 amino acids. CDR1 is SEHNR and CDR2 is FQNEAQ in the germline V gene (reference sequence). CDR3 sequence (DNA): TGTGCCAGCAGCCGGGGACAGAGTACCGGGGAGCTGTTTTTT. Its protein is CASSRGQSTGELFF.

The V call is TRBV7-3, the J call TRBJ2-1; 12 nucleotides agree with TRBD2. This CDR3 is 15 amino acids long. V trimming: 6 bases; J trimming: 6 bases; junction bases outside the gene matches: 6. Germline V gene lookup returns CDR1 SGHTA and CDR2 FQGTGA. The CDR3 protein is CASSLGLAGGNEQFF. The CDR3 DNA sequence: TGTGCCAGCAGTTTGGGACTAGCGGGCGGCAATGAGCAGTTCTTC.

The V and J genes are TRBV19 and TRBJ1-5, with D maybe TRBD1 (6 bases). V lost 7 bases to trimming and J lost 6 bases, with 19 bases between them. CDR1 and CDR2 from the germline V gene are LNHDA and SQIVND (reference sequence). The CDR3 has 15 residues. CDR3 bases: TGTGCCAGTAAATCGACGGGGGGCGGTATTCAGCCCCAGCATTTT. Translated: CASKSTGGGIQPQHF.

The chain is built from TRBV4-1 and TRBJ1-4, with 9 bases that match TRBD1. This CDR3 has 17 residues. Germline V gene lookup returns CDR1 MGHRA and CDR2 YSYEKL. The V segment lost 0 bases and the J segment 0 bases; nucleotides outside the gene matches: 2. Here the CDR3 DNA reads TGCGCCAGCAGCCAAGATGGGACAGGGTCAACTAATGAAAAACTGTTTTTT. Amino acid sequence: CASSQDGTGSTNEKLFF.

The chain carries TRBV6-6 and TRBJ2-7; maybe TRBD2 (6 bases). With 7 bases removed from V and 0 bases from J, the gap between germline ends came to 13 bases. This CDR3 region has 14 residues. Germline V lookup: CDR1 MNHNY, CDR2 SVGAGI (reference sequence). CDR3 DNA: TGTGCCAGCACCCGGGACTGGAGCTCCTACGAGCAGTACTTC. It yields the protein CASTRDWSSYEQYF.

CDR3 loop: CASSLGQGAQNSPLHF. The CDR3 nucleotides are TGCGCCAGCAGCTTGGGGCAGGGGGCGCAGAATTCACCCCTCCACTTT. The chain is built from TRBV5-1 and TRBJ1-6; 8 nucleotides agree with TRBD1. In germline, CDR1 is SGHRS, CDR2 YFSETQ. Trimming took 0 bases from V and 7 from J; bases not matched to a gene: 6. The CDR3 is made up of 16 amino acids.

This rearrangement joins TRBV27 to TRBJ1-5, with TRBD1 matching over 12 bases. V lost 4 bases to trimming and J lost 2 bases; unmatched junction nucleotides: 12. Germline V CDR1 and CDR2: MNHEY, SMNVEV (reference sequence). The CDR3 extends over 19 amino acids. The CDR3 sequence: CASSSQTGTGGAGNQPQHF. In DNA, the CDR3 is TGTGCCAGCAGTTCCCAGACCGGGACAGGGGGCGCCGGCAATCAGCCCCAGCATTTT.

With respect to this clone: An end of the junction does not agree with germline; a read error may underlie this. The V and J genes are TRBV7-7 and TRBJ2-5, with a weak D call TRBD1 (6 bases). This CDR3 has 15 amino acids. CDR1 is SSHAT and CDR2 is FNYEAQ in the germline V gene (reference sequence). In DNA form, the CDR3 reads TGTGCTAGCAGCCATAATAGGGACAAACAAGAGACCCAGTACTTC. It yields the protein CASSHNRDKQETQYF.

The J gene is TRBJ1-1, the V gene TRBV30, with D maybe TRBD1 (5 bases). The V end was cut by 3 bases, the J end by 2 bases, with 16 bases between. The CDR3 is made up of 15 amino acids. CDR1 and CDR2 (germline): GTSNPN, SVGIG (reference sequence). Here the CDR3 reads CAWRSRQSPNTEAFF. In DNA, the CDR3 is TGTGCCTGGAGGTCTAGACAGTCCCCTAACACTGAAGCTTTCTTT.

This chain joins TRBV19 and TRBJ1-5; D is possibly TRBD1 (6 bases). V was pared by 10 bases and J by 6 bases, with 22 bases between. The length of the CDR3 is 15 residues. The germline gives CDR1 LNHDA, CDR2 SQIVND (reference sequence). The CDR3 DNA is TGTGCCACCAGAGTAGGGACACGCATTCCTCAGCCCCAGCATTTT. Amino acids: CATRVGTRIPQPQHF.

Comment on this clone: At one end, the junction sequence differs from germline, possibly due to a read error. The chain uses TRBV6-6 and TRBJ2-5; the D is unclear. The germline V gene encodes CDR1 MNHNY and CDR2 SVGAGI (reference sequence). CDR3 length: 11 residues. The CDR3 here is CASTSEEAQYF. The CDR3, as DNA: TGTGCCAGCACCAGCGAAGAGGCCCAGTACTTC.

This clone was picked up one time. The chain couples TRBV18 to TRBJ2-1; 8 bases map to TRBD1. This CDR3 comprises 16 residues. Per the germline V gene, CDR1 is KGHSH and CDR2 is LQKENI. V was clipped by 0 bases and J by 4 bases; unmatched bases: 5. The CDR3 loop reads CASSPPFRGPYNEQFF. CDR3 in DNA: TGTGCCAGCTCACCACCGTTCAGGGGGCCTTACAATGAGCAGTTCTTC.